The rows below give T cell receptor beta chains drawn from one sample of a study of T cells in Graves' hyperthyroidism and ophthalmopathy. Each CDR3 protein gets one entry after TCRdb re-called the multiplex PCR reads with MiXCR. The data hold under 800,000 distinct CDR3 sequences, with 14% observed a single time. The sample comprised blood. These receptor sequences come from a woman younger than 30 with Graves' hyperthyroidism. Each CDR3 is given with its conserved first and last residue. The D gene is left open where the match is weak. Not every row has a clone size; where given, it reads once, few, many or a size class.

J	V	size	D	DNA	CDR3
TRBJ1-1	TRBV5-6	many	TRBD1	TGTGCCAGCAGCCCCCTGGGGAGGGGGCGGGCAGAGATGAACACTGAAGCTTTCTTT	CASSPLGRGRAEMNTEAFF
TRBJ2-5	TRBV11-3	.	TRBD2	TGTGCCAGCAGCACCCCCGGGACTAGCGGGAGTATGACCCAGTACTTC	CASSTPGTSGSMTQYF
TRBJ1-6	TRBV28	.	.	TGTGCCAGCAGCCCACAGCGGTCCGCACATAATTCACCCCTCCGCTTT	CASSPQRSAHNSPLRF
TRBJ2-1	TRBV7-2	.	TRBD2	TGTGCCAGCAGTTTTGGTAGCGGGATAGCCTACAATGAGCAGTTCTTC	CASSFGSGIAYNEQFF
TRBJ2-3	TRBV11-2	many	TRBD2	TGTGCCAGCAGCTTAGCCGGACTAGCGGGGGATACGCAGTATTTT	CASSLAGLAGDTQYF
TRBJ2-6	TRBV12-5	.	TRBD2	TGTGCTAGTGGGCGAGCGGGAGAAGTCTCTGGGGCCAACGTCCTGACTTTC	CASGRAGEVSGANVLTF
TRBJ2-1	TRBV18	many	TRBD1	TGCTCAGGGACAGCCAGCTCCTACAATGAGCAGTTCTTC	CSGTASSYNEQFF
TRBJ1-2	TRBV7-9	.	.	TGTGCCAGCACTACAGGGATTAATGGCTACACCTTC	CASTTGINGYTF
TRBJ2-7	TRBV7-9	.	.	TGTGCCAGCAGCTTAGGGGGTAAGAGAATTGAGCAGTACTTC	CASSLGGKRIEQYF
TRBJ2-7	TRBV15	.	.	TGTGCCACCAGCAGAGAGGCTCTCCTAAGGCAGTACTTC	CATSREALLRQYF
TRBJ2-7	TRBV20-1	.	.	TGCAGTGCTTTGGACAGCCCTGCCTACGAGCAGTACTTC	CSALDSPAYEQYF
TRBJ1-1	TRBV19	.	.	TGTGCCAGTAGTATTCCTGGCAGCAGCACTGAAGCTTTCTTT	CASSIPGSSTEAFF